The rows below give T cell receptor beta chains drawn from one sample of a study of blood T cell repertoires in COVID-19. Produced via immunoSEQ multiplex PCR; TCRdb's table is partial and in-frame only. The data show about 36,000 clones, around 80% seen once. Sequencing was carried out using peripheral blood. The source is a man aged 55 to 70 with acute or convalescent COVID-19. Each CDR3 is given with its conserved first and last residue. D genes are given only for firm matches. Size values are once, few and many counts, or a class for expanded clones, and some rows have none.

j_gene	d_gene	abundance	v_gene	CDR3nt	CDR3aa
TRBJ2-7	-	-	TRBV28	TGTGCCAGCAGTTCAACAGTGCCTCAGTACTTC	CASSSTVPQYF
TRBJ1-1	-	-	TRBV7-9	TGTGCCAGCAGCTTAGGGGACACCGGTGACGACGCTTTCTTT	CASSLGDTGDDAFF
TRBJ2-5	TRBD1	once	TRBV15	TGTGCCACCAGCAGAGGACAGGGAATACAAGAGACCCAGTACTTC	CATSRGQGIQETQYF
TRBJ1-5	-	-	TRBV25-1	TGTGCCAGCAGTGAGCAGGGTATTAGCAATCAGCCCCAGCATTTT	CASSEQGISNQPQHF
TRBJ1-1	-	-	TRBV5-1	TGCGCCAGCAGCTTGGGGGTAGGGGGTTTGAACACTGAAGCTTTCTTT	CASSLGVGGLNTEAFF
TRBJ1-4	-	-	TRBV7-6	TGTGCCAGCAGCTTGGAGGCTAATGAAAAACTGTTTTTT	CASSLEANEKLFF
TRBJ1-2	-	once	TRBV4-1	TGCGCCAGCAGCCAAGGAGAGGTTACTGGCTACACCTTC	CASSQGEVTGYTF
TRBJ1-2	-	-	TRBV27	TGTGCCAGCAGTTTAACGGGTGGGGGGTTATATGGCTACACCTTC	CASSLTGGGLYGYTF
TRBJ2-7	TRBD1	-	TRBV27	TGTGCCAGCAGCCCAGGGGGAAGCCTATCCTACGAGCAGTACTTC	CASSPGGSLSYEQYF
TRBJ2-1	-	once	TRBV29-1	TGCAGCGTTGATCGCGGTAATGAGCAGTTCTTC	CSVDRGNEQFF
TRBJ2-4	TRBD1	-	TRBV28	TGTGCCAGCAGTCTCCCGACAGGGGCCAAAAACATTCAGTACTTC	CASSLPTGAKNIQYF
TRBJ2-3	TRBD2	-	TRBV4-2	TGTGCCAGCAGCCAAGACAGCGGGAGGGGAGATACGCAGTATTTT	CASSQDSGRGDTQYF
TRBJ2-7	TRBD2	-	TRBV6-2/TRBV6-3	TGTGCCAGCAGCATCATCGAGAACGGACTAGCGGGAGGTTTCCACTCCTACGAGCAGTACTTC	CASSIIENGLAGGFHSYEQYF
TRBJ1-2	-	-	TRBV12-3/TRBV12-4	TGTGCCAGCAGTTTAGGGGGAGCCTATGGCTACACCTTC	CASSLGGAYGYTF
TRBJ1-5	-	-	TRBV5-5	TGTGCCAGCAGCCCTACCCGAGGACAAGGCAATCAGCCCCAGCATTTT	CASSPTRGQGNQPQHF
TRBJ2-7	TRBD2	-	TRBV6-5	TGTGCCAGCAGCCTTCTAGCGGGGTCCTACGAGCAGTACTTC	CASSLLAGSYEQYF
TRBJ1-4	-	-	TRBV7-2	TGTGCCAGCAGCTTAGCGGGATACGGGCAGGGTAATGAAAAACTGTTTTTT	CASSLAGYGQGNEKLFF
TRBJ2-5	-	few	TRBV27	TGTGCCAGCAGTTTAAAGGGGACCGGGAGTCGGGGAGAGACCCAGTACTTC	CASSLKGTGSRGETQYF
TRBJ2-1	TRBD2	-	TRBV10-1	TGCGCCAGCAGTGATTCCCAGCGGGGGGCCAATGAGCAGTTCTTC	CASSDSQRGANEQFF
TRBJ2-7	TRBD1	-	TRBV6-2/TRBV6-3	TGTGCCAGCAGTCAACCGGGACAGGGTCGGTACGAGCAGTACTTC	CASSQPGQGRYEQYF
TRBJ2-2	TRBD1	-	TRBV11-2	TGTGCCAGCAGGAAAGACAGGGATGCCGGGGAGCTGTTTTTT	CASRKDRDAGELFF
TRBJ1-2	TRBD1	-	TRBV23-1	TGCGCCAGCAGGCGACGGCATGACAGGGGTTATACCTATGGCTACACCTTC	CASRRRHDRGYTYGYTF
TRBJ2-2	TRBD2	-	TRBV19	TGTGCCAGTAGTCCCCGGACTAGCGGGATCGGTACCGGGGAGCTGTTTTTT	CASSPRTSGIGTGELFF
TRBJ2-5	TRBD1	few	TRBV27	TGTGCCAGCAGCGAGGACAGGGGGAGCCAAGAGACCCAGTACTTC	CASSEDRGSQETQYF
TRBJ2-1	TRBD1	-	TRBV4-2	TGTGCCAGCAGCCATTCCGGGACAGGGATTGAGCAGTTCTTC	CASSHSGTGIEQFF
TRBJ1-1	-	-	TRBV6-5	TGTGCCAGCAGTTGGCGCGGGGGGAACACTGAAGCTTTCTTT	CASSWRGGNTEAFF
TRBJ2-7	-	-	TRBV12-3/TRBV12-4	TGTGCCAGCAGTTTTTCGCCAGACGAGCAGTACTTC	CASSFSPDEQYF
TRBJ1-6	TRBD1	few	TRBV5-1	TGCGCCAGCAGCCCACAGGGGTTAGTAGAATCACCCCTCCACTTT	CASSPQGLVESPLHF
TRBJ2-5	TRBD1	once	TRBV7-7	TGTGCTAGCAGCGAAGGGGGACAGCACGGAGAGACCCAGTACTTC	CASSEGGQHGETQYF
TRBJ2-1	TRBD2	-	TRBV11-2	TGTGCCAGCAGCCTGGGGACTAGCGGGACCAATGAGCAGTTCTTC	CASSLGTSGTNEQFF
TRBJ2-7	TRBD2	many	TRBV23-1	TGCGCCAGCCGGCAGCGGGAGGGCGAGCAGTACTTC	CASRQREGEQYF
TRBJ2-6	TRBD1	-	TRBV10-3	TGTGCCATCGGAACAGGGGCATCCTCCTCTGGGGCCAACGTCCTGACTTTC	CAIGTGASSSGANVLTF
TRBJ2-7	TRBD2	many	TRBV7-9	TGTGCCAGCAGCTTAGGCGGGGGAAACGAGCAGTACTTC	CASSLGGGNEQYF
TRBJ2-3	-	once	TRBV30	TGTGCCTGGGGTACAGGGGGGGGAAGCACAGATACGCAGTATTTT	CAWGTGGGSTDTQYF
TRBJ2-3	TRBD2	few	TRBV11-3	TGTGCCAGCAGCCCCGGCGGGACTAGCGGGAGAGGAGGGAGCACAGATACGCAGTATTTT	CASSPGGTSGRGGSTDTQYF
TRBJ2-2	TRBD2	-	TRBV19	TGTGCCAGTAGCACTCGAGCGGGAGAACTAACCGGGGAGCTGTTTTTT	CASSTRAGELTGELFF
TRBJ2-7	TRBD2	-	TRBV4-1	TGCGCCAGCAGCCAACTAGGGGCTAGCGGGAGGCCCCCCTACGAGCAGTACTTC	CASSQLGASGRPPYEQYF
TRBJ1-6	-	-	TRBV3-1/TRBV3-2	TGTGCCAGCAGCCAAGGGACACGGCCCAATTCACCCCTCCACTTT	CASSQGTRPNSPLHF
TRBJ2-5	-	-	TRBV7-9	TGTGCCAGCAGCTTCTCAGAGACCCAGTACTTC	CASSFSETQYF
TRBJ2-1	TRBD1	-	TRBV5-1	TGCGCCAGCAGCCCCGGGACAGTGACTTCTAATGAGCAGTTCTTC	CASSPGTVTSNEQFF
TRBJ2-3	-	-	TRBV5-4	TGTGCCAGCAGCTTGGTGGCCAACACAGATACGCAGTATTTT	CASSLVANTDTQYF
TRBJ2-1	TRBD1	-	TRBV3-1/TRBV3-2	TGTGCCAGCAGCCTTGGACAGGGCGGATACAATGAGCAGTTCTTC	CASSLGQGGYNEQFF
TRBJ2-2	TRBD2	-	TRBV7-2	TGTGCCAGCAGCTTATTGGGGCTAGCGGCCGGGGAGCTGTTTTTT	CASSLLGLAAGELFF
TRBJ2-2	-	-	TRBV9	TGTGCCAGCGCGAGGGACACCGGGGAGCTGTTTTTT	CASARDTGELFF
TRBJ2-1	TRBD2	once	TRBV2	TGTGCCAGCAGGGGGACTAGCGGGATTATCGATGAGCAGTTCTTC	CASRGTSGIIDEQFF
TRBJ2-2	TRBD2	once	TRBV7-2	TGTGCCAGCAGCGACCGGCCGGGACTAGCGGGTTACACCGGGGAGCTGTTTTTT	CASSDRPGLAGYTGELFF
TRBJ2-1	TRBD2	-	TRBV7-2	TGTGCCAGCAGCTTCGAGACTAGCGGGAAGAACCACAATGAGCAGTTCTTC	CASSFETSGKNHNEQFF
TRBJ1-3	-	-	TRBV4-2	TGTGCCAGCAGCCAAGCGGTGACTGGAAACACCATATATTTT	CASSQAVTGNTIYF